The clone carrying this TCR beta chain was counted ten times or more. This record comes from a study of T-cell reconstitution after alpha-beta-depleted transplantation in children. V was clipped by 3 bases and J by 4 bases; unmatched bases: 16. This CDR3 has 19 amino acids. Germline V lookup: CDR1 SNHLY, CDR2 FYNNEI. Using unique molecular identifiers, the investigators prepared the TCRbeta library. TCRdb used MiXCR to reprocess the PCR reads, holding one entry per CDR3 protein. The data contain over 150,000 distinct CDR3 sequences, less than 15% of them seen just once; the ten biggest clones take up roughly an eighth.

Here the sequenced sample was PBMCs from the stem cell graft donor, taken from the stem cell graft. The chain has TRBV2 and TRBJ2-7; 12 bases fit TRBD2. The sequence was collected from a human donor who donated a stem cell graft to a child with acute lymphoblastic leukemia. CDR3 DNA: TGTGCCAGCAGTGATCCTACCCCTAGCGCCCTAGCGGGAGGGTACGAGCAGTACTTC. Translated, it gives CASSDPTPSALAGGYEQYF.